The present TCR beta chain was sequenced within a study of blood T cell repertoires in COVID-19. Study details: Samples came from the United States, Italy and Spain, spanning acute and convalescent COVID-19.

How the authors handled the data: The assay estimated nucleated cells by amplifying reference gene primers. This table comes from immunoSEQ multiplex PCR, and its TCRdb copy is limited to in-frame clones, with some not included. That table gives V, J and clone size, and the DNA gave D and trimming. This sample yields more than 85,000 clones, of which roughly 80% are seen a single time; 4.5% belongs to the top ten. After removal of 5 bases from V and 7 bases from J, the junction contained 8 bases not matched to a gene. Germline CDR1 is MDHEN and CDR2 is SYDVKM. The CDR3 consists of 14 residues. Sequenced input: peripheral blood. The chain employs TRBV28 and TRBJ1-5; 7 bases fit TRBD1. The sequence was obtained from a human donor in a cohort sampled during active COVID-19. CDR3: CASSADRQGQPQHF. CDR3 sequence (DNA): TGTGCCAGCAGTGCGGACAGGCAGGGCCAGCCCCAGCATTTT.